The 22 T cell receptor beta chains given below trace back to one sample, sequenced in a study of T cell repertoires in cytomegalovirus infection. MiXCR, applied by TCRdb to the reads, yields one record per CDR3 protein. Of about 450,000 distinct CDR3 sequences in the sample, roughly 30% are singletons; the top ten hold roughly an eighth. The sequencing input was PBMCs. These receptors all come from a human donor in good health (CMV status not recorded). Some clones in this sample may be carry-over from other donors' samples.

This clonotype was seen ten or more times. The chain uses TRBV7-2 and TRBJ2-7; D unresolved. V was cut by 2 bases and J by 2 bases, with 10 bases left in between. This CDR3 has 14 amino acids. CDR1 and CDR2 from the germline V gene are SGHTA and FQGNSA. CDR3 in DNA: TGTGCCAGCAGCTTAATGCCCCTTACCTACGAGCAGTACTTC. It translates to CASSLMPLTYEQYF.

This clonotype appeared many times. The J gene is TRBJ2-7, the V gene TRBV12-3 or TRBV12-4, with 9 bases matching TRBD2. The CDR3 loop spans 14 amino acids. Germline trimming cut 6 bases from V and 5 bases from J; bases unmatched to any gene: 8. The CDR3 region is CASSRTSDGHEQYF. CDR3 nucleotide sequence: TGTGCCAGCAGCCGGACTAGCGATGGCCACGAGCAGTACTTC.

On this clonotype itself: This sequence may be a read error, since a much larger clone differs from it by one base. The chain links TRBV7-8 to TRBJ2-7, with 7 bases aligning to TRBD2. The ends lost 5 bases at V and 6 bases at J; junction bases unmatched: 13. This CDR3 comprises 15 residues. Germline CDR1 SGHVS, CDR2 FQNEAQ. The CDR3 DNA reads TGTGCCAGCAGCCGTCCGTCTAGCGGCGTGTCCGAGCAGTACTTC. Protein product: CASSRPSSGVSEQYF. Full variable domain (rest looked up from reference TRBV7-8 and TRBJ2-7): GAGVSQSPRYKVAKRGQDVALRCDPISGHVSLFWYQQALGQGPEFLTYFQNEAQLDKSGLPSDRFFAERPEGSVSTLKIQRTQQEDSAVYLCASSRPSSGVSEQYFGPGTRLTVT.

This clonotype was seen a few times. The rearrangement links TRBV7-2 to TRBJ2-3, with 7 bases identical to TRBD2. The germline CDR1 and CDR2 sequences are SGHTA and FQGNSA. J was trimmed by 4 bases and V by 7 bases; bases with no gene match: 8. This CDR3 region has 14 residues. In DNA form, the CDR3 reads TGTGCCAGCACCCGACGTGGGGGGGCAGATACGCAGTATTTT. It encodes CASTRRGGADTQYF.

J is TRBJ2-2 and V is TRBV11-2; D not certain. The germline V gene encodes CDR1 SGHAT and CDR2 FQNNGV. The CDR3 consists of 13 residues. Trimming took 3 bases from V and 4 from J, leaving 6 bases between them. CDR3 residues: CASSFRVTGELFF. DNA for the CDR3: TGTGCCAGCAGCTTTCGGGTCACCGGGGAGCTGTTTTTT.

This clonotype was detected ten times or more. V gene TRBV15 combines with J gene TRBJ1-4; D is possibly TRBD1 (6 bases). Germline V gives CDR1 LNHNV, CDR2 YYDKDF (reference sequence). Trimming stripped 3 bases from V and 3 bases from J, with 11 bases between. CDR3 length: 15 residues. CDR3 nucleotides: TGTGCCACCAGCAGCCAGAGGGGGGCTAATGAAAAACTGTTTTTT. Encoded protein: CATSSQRGANEKLFF. Variable domain in full (rest from reference TRBV15 and TRBJ1-4): DAMVIQNPRYQVTQFGKPVTLSCSQTLNHNVMYWYQQKSSQAPKLLFHYYDKDFNNEADTPDNFQSRRPNTSFCFLDIRSPGLGDTAMYLCATSSQRGANEKLFFGSGTQLSVL.

CDR3 sequence: CASSSDRAVTGELFF. The DNA for the CDR3 is TGCGCCAGCAGCTCGGACAGGGCGGTAACCGGGGAGCTGTTTTTT. The chain couples TRBV5-1 to TRBJ2-2; 8 nucleotides agree with TRBD1. In germline, CDR1 is SGHRS, CDR2 YFSETQ. The CDR3 runs 15 residues. Trimming took 3 bases from V and 5 from J; bases not matched to a gene: 6.

This chain uses TRBV20-1 with TRBJ2-7; D remains unclear. CDR3 length: 12 residues. Germline V lookup: CDR1 DFQATT, CDR2 SNEGSKA (reference sequence). The germline V and J ends were trimmed by 3 bases and 3 bases, with 9 bases remaining between them. In DNA, the CDR3 is TGCAGTGCTAGTCGTATATACTACGAGCAGTACTTC. Its protein product is CSASRIYYEQYF.

A word on this clonotype: The junction differs from germline at one of its ends, possibly a read error. The chain combines TRBV28 with TRBJ1-1, with D unclear. CDR3 size: 14 residues. The germline V gene has CDR1 MDHEN and CDR2 SYDVKM. CDR3 protein: CASSLNGPNTEDFF. The CDR3 nucleotides are TGTGCCAGCAGTTTAAACGGGCCGAACACTGAAGATTTCTTT.

The chain joins TRBV28 to TRBJ1-2; TRBD1 is a possible D gene (5 bases). There are 12 residues in the CDR3. Germline CDR1 MDHEN, CDR2 SYDVKM. V was shortened by 6 bases and J by 6 bases, with 11 bases between the two germline ends. CDR3: CASSLQAHGYTF. In nucleotides, the CDR3 is TGTGCCAGCAGCTTACAGGCTCATGGCTACACCTTC.

This clonotype occurred a few times. CDR3 in amino acids: CASSGHGESYEQYF. In DNA form, the CDR3 reads TGTGCCAGCAGTGGACATGGCGAGAGCTACGAGCAGTACTTC. The V gene is TRBV6-5, the J gene TRBJ2-7; a possible D gene is TRBD1 (5 bases). From germline, CDR1 is MNHEY and CDR2 SVGAGI. There are 14 residues in the CDR3. Between the trimmed V and J ends, which lost 5 bases and 3 bases, there was a span of 14 bases.

The CDR3 region is CASSLAIGAGTTYNEQFF. In DNA, the CDR3 is TGTGCCAGCAGCTTGGCCATTGGGGCCGGGACAACCTACAATGAGCAGTTCTTC. The rearrangement uses TRBV5-4 and TRBJ2-1, with D tentatively TRBD1 (6 bases). V gave up 0 bases and J gave up 2 bases, with 18 bases separating them. The germline gives CDR1 SGHNT, CDR2 YYREEE (reference sequence). This CDR3 region has 18 residues.

This clonotype was counted many times. The CDR3 loop reads CASSRGTGTPYEQYF. As DNA, the CDR3 is TGCGCCAGCAGCCGAGGGACAGGGACCCCCTACGAGCAGTACTTC. This chain joins TRBV4-1 and TRBJ2-7, with 9 bases lining up with TRBD1. With 4 bases clipped from V and 2 bases from J, the junction kept 6 bases outside the gene matches. Germline V CDR1 and CDR2: MGHRA, YSYEKL. CDR3 length: 15 residues.

The rearrangement uses TRBV2 and TRBJ2-5; no definite D call. The CDR3 is made up of 14 amino acids. Trimming shortened V by 6 bases and J by 5 bases, and 16 bases separated the two germline ends. In germline, CDR1 is SNHLY, CDR2 FYNNEI. CDR3 DNA: TGTGCCAGCAGGGCTGACATGCTCGGGGAGACCCAGTACTTC. Translated: CASRADMLGETQYF.

On this clonotype: A much larger clone lies a single base off, so this may be a read error. The chain combines TRBV7-2 with TRBJ1-2; TRBD1 might be the D (5 bases). This CDR3 region has 14 residues. Germline-derived CDR1 and CDR2 are SGHTA and FQGNSA. CDR3 DNA sequence: TGTGCCAGCAGCTTAGCGGGGGGGAACTATGTCTACACCTTC. Amino acid sequence: CASSLAGGNYVYTF. The variable domain in full, completed from reference TRBV7-2 and TRBJ1-2, reads GAGVSQSPSNKVTEKGKDVELRCDPISGHTALYWYRQSLGQGLEFLIYFQGNSAPDKSGLPSDRFSAERTGGSVSTLTIQRTQQEDSAVYLCASSLAGGNYVYTFGSGTRLTVV.

The rearrangement joins TRBV7-2 to TRBJ1-1; D unclear. This CDR3 is built from 15 residues. The germline V gene has CDR1 SGHTA and CDR2 FQGNSA. V was cut by 1 base and J by 0 bases, with 9 bases left in between. DNA of the CDR3: TGTGCCAGCAGCTTAGACCCCGGGGTGAACACTGAAGCTTTCTTT. This sequence encodes CASSLDPGVNTEAFF.

V and J are TRBV7-3 and TRBJ2-2, with a tentative D call TRBD2 (6 bases). The CDR3 runs 13 residues. V was trimmed by 1 base and J by 8 bases, leaving 8 bases between them. Germline V lookup: CDR1 SGHTA, CDR2 FQGTGA. This CDR3 reads CASSLMREGELFF. The CDR3 DNA is TGTGCCAGCAGCTTAATGCGGGAAGGGGAGCTGTTTTTT.

The genes are TRBV7-9 and TRBJ2-5, with 9 bases that match TRBD1. This CDR3 region has 16 residues. Germline CDR1 and CDR2: SEHNR and FQNEAQ (reference sequence). V dropped 1 base and J dropped 1; count of bases not matched to a gene: 4. This CDR3 is CASSLGTGALQETQYF. For the CDR3, the DNA is TGTGCCAGCAGCTTAGGGACAGGGGCCCTCCAAGAGACCCAGTACTTC.

In this sample, this clonotype turned up a few times. V usage is TRBV20-1 and J usage is TRBJ2-3, with TRBD2 matching 10 bases. Per the germline V gene, CDR1 is DFQATT and CDR2 is SNEGSKA (reference sequence). V shed 3 bases and J 2 bases; nucleotides not matched to a gene: 5. This CDR3 spans 15 amino acids. CDR3: CSARERGGFTDTQYF. The DNA of the CDR3 is TGCAGTGCTAGGGAGCGGGGGGGGTTCACAGATACGCAGTATTTT.

This clonotype appeared a few times. The gene calls are TRBV2 and TRBJ2-1; D is undetermined. Trimming pared 2 bases from V and 0 bases from J, leaving 8 bases between. The CDR3 length is 15 residues. Germline CDR1 and CDR2: SNHLY and FYNNEI. CDR3 sequence (DNA): TGTGCCAGCAGTGAATCTTTAGGCTCCTACAATGAGCAGTTCTTC. Protein: CASSESLGSYNEQFF.

The V gene is TRBV7-9, the J gene TRBJ2-3; no clear D. In germline, CDR1 is SEHNR, CDR2 FQNEAQ (reference sequence). This CDR3 is 15 amino acids long. The V gene lost 0 bases and the J gene lost 0 bases, with 7 bases spanning the gap. CDR3 in amino acids: CASSLALGSTDTQYF. Here the CDR3 DNA reads TGTGCCAGCAGCTTAGCATTGGGGAGCACAGATACGCAGTATTTT.

This clonotype was recorded once. J is TRBJ2-2 and V is TRBV20-1; no reliable D call. The CDR3 contains 15 residues. The germline V gene has CDR1 DFQATT and CDR2 SNEGSKA (reference sequence). Trimming cost V 1 base and J 2 bases, with 11 bases left between them. The CDR3 DNA sequence: TGCAGTGCTAGAGGTCCCGCCAGTAACACCGGGGAGCTGTTTTTT. Translation: CSARGPASNTGELFF.